This entry lists 26 T cell receptor beta chains sequenced from one sample in a study of T-cell memory formation after mild COVID-19. TCRdb itself ran the 5' RACE reads through MiXCR, one entry per CDR3 protein. The sample holds approximately 48,000 distinct CDR3 sequences, around 7% seen once. What was sequenced was PBMCs or a T cell subset sorted from them (not recorded which). These receptors came from a man aged 18 to 35 who had mild COVID-19 (a few samples of this study predate the infection). Cell type and time point are not known.

This chain uses TRBV10-3 with TRBJ2-3; TRBD1 aligns across 7 bases. The CDR3 extends over 14 amino acids. Germline-derived CDR1 and CDR2 are ENHRY and SYGVKD. Losses at the gene ends were 10 bases for V and 2 bases for J; bases not matched to a gene: 9. The CDR3 loop is CATTGDTDTDTQYF. The CDR3 DNA reads TGTGCCACCACAGGGGATACAGACACAGATACGCAGTATTTT.

This clonotype has only a few counts. V and J are TRBV4-2 and TRBJ1-6, with 8 positions matching TRBD1. With V trimmed by 6 bases and J by 6 bases, 13 bases remained unmatched. Germline assignment: CDR1 LGHNA and CDR2 YNFKEQ. This CDR3 region has 17 residues. Here the CDR3 DNA reads TGTGCCAGCAGACAGCGCCTCAAAGGACAGGGTAATTCACCCCTCCACTTT. Translating it yields CASRQRLKGQGNSPLHF.

Only a few counts were recorded for this clonotype. This chain uses TRBV12-3 or TRBV12-4 with TRBJ1-5; maybe TRBD1 (6 bases). CDR3 size: 15 residues. V shed 7 bases and J shed 5 bases, with 18 bases lying between them. CDR3 amino acids: CASTDRTGIDQPQHF. In nucleotides, the CDR3 is TGTGCCAGCACCGACAGGACTGGTATAGATCAGCCCCAGCATTTT.

This clonotype was seen ten or more times. J is TRBJ2-2 and V is TRBV10-3; 12 positions agree with TRBD2. The V and J ends lost 6 bases and 1 base, in that order; junction bases with no gene match: 0. The CDR3 has 15 residues. Germline V lookup: CDR1 ENHRY, CDR2 SYGVKD. CDR3 sequence (DNA): TGTGCCATCAGGGGACTAGCGGGGAACACCGGGGAGCTGTTTTTT. The encoded protein is CAIRGLAGNTGELFF.

By share of the sample, this clonotype is medium-sized. This chain connects TRBV5-1 to TRBJ2-5; possibly TRBD1 or TRBD2 for D (5 bases each). This CDR3 is built from 13 residues. With 1 base removed from V and 3 bases from J, the gap between germline ends came to 7 bases. The germline CDR1 and CDR2 sequences are SGHRS and YFSETQ. Here the CDR3 reads CASSLRGEETQYF. As DNA, the CDR3 is TGCGCCAGCAGCTTGAGAGGGGAAGAGACCCAGTACTTC.

This clonotype occurred many times. The rearrangement uses TRBV2 and TRBJ2-1, with 10 bases that match TRBD1. V lost 4 bases, J lost 4 bases, and 4 bases stayed unmatched. The CDR3 contains 15 residues. Germline V gene lookup returns CDR1 SNHLY and CDR2 FYNNEI. DNA of the CDR3: TGTGCCAGCAGTGGCCCGGGACAGGGGTACAATGAGCAGTTCTTC. It codes for CASSGPGQGYNEQFF.

This clonotype has ten or more counts. This chain joins TRBV7-9 and TRBJ2-7; D is tentatively TRBD1 or TRBD2 (5 bases each). CDR1 is SEHNR and CDR2 is FQNEAQ in the germline V gene (reference sequence). Trimming pared 4 bases from V and 3 bases from J, leaving 10 bases between. This CDR3 is 13 amino acids long. CDR3 residues: CASSSGRIYEQYF. The CDR3 DNA sequence: TGTGCCAGCAGCTCGGGACGGATCTACGAGCAGTACTTC. Full variable domain (remainder filled in from reference TRBV7-9 and TRBJ2-7): DTGVSQNPRHKITKRGQNVTFRCDPISEHNRLYWYRQTLGQGPEFLTYFQNEAQLEKSRLLSDRFSAERPKGSFSTLEIQRTEQGDSAMYLCASSSGRIYEQYFGPGTRLTVT.

In this sample, this clonotype turned up a few times. V and J are TRBV5-6 and TRBJ2-5, with TRBD1 matching 7 bases. Looked up from germline, CDR1 is SGHDT and CDR2 is YYEEEE. The trim removed 2 bases at V and 4 bases at J, leaving 5 bases unmatched. This CDR3 comprises 14 residues. In nucleotides, the CDR3 is TGTGCCAGCAGCTTTATTTCAGGGGGAGAGACCCAGTACTTC. It yields the protein CASSFISGGETQYF.

This clonotype has ten or more counts. The chain employs TRBV5-1 and TRBJ1-2; tentative D call: TRBD1 (5 bases). Germline CDR1 and CDR2: SGHRS and YFSETQ. The CDR3 covers 14 residues. Trimming took off 5 bases at V and 6 bases at J, with 17 bases between the two ends. CDR3 sequence (DNA): TGCGCCAGCAGGCCGGACTCAGGGACCGATGGCTACACCTTC. It yields the protein CASRPDSGTDGYTF.

The table lists this clonotype with many counts. The V call is TRBV24-1, the J call TRBJ2-6; D not certain. Deletions cut 6 bases from V and 4 bases from J, with 9 bases between. The CDR3 sequence is 14 residues long. Germline V gene data show CDR1 as KGHDR and CDR2 as SFDVKD. The DNA of the CDR3 is TGTGCCACCAGTAATAGAGCCGGGGCCAACGTCCTGACTTTC. Amino acid sequence: CATSNRAGANVLTF.

The chain links TRBV5-5 to TRBJ2-1; D not resolved. The CDR3 runs 18 residues. With 0 bases removed from V and 5 bases from J, the gap between germline ends came to 21 bases. Germline CDR1 reads SGHKS; CDR2 reads YYEKEE (reference sequence). DNA for the CDR3: TGTGCCAGCAGCTTGGGGTTGCCCCAGACACTGAAGGACAATGAGCAGTTCTTC. Its translation is CASSLGLPQTLKDNEQFF.

At least ten counts were recorded for this clonotype. The CDR3 reads CASSQTSGAPTDTQYF. Written as DNA, the CDR3 is TGTGCCAGCAGCCAGACTAGCGGAGCCCCCACAGATACGCAGTATTTT. The chain uses TRBV7-2 and TRBJ2-3; 9 bases fit TRBD2. The CDR3 spans 16 residues. The V gene's germline CDR1 is SGHTA and CDR2 FQGNSA. Trimming removed 5 bases from V and 2 bases from J; junction bases left unmatched: 8. The variable domain in full, with the rest retrieved from reference TRBV7-2 and TRBJ2-3, is GAGVSQSPSNKVTEKGKDVELRCDPISGHTALYWYRQSLGQGLEFLIYFQGNSAPDKSGLPSDRFSAERTGGSVSTLTIQRTQQEDSAVYLCASSQTSGAPTDTQYFGPGTRLTVL.

This clonotype was counted many times. The chain is built from TRBV20-1 and TRBJ1-1; 9 bases line up with TRBD1. Germline CDR1 is DFQATT and CDR2 is SNEGSKA (reference sequence). The CDR3 covers 15 residues. J lost 5 bases, V lost 1 base, and 8 bases had no gene match. This chain's CDR3 is CSARGRQGVWTEAFF. In DNA, the CDR3 is TGCAGTGCTAGAGGTAGACAGGGGGTGTGGACTGAAGCTTTCTTT.

In its sample, this clonotype was seen a few times. V is TRBV10-3 and J is TRBJ2-3; 11 bases are a match to TRBD2. Germline V gene sequence: CDR1 ENHRY, CDR2 SYGVKD. The junction had 7 bases not matched to a gene; V was cut back by 8 bases and J by 0 bases. The CDR3 is 16 amino acids. CDR3 sequence: CAIGLASGGSTDTQYF. In nucleotides, the CDR3 is TGTGCCATCGGGCTCGCTAGCGGGGGGAGCACAGATACGCAGTATTTT.

This clonotype was found a few times. The chain carries TRBV15 and TRBJ2-1; 7 bases are shared with TRBD1. CDR3 length equals 15 residues. V shed 0 bases, J shed 5 bases, and the junction held 4 bases outside the gene matches. Germline V gives CDR1 LNHNV, CDR2 YYDKDF (reference sequence). The DNA of the CDR3 is TGTGCCACCAGCAGAGACTTGGGACAGCACAATGAGCAGTTCTTC. Translation gives CATSRDLGQHNEQFF.

The chain employs TRBV2 and TRBJ1-6; D is unclear. The V end lost 4 bases, the J end lost 7 bases, and 11 bases lay between the germline ends. The CDR3 loop spans 14 amino acids. Germline values: CDR1 SNHLY, CDR2 FYNNEI. CDR3 coding DNA: TGTGCCAGCAGTGTCAGAGCGCCGAATTCACCCCTCCACTTT. Its protein product is CASSVRAPNSPLHF.

The chain couples TRBV5-6 to TRBJ2-3, with TRBD2 identical over 14 bases. Germline V CDR1 and CDR2: SGHDT, YYEEEE. The CDR3 sequence is 18 residues long. V gave up 4 bases and J gave up 0 bases; unmatched junction bases: 7. CDR3: CASSRPTSGGASTDTQYF. The CDR3 DNA reads TGTGCCAGCAGCCGCCCGACTAGCGGGGGGGCTAGCACAGATACGCAGTATTTT. The full variable domain, completed using reference TRBV5-6 and TRBJ2-3, is DAGVTQSPTHLIKTRGQQVTLRCSPKSGHDTVSWYQQALGQGPQFIFQYYEEEERQRGNFPDRFSGHQFPNYSSELNVNALLLGDSALYLCASSRPTSGGASTDTQYFGPGTRLTVL.

This clonotype appeared many times. This chain uses TRBV5-1 with TRBJ2-6, with unresolved D. The V end lost 0 bases, the J end lost 0 bases, and 1 base lay between the germline ends. The germline V gene has CDR1 SGHRS and CDR2 YFSETQ. This CDR3 has 14 residues. This chain's CDR3 is CASSLGSGANVLTF. The CDR3, as DNA: TGCGCCAGCAGCTTGGGCTCTGGGGCCAACGTCCTGACTTTC. The full variable domain, with the rest looked up from reference TRBV5-1 and TRBJ2-6, is KAGVTQTPRYLIKTRGQQVTLSCSPISGHRSVSWYQQTPGQGLQFLFEYFSETQRNKGNFPGRFSGRQFSNSRSEMNVSTLELGDSALYLCASSLGSGANVLTFGAGSRLTVL.

The genes are TRBV18 and TRBJ1-5, with 8 bases matching TRBD1. Unmatched junction bases numbered 2, after V lost 5 bases and J lost 2 bases. Germline V gene sequence: CDR1 KGHSH, CDR2 LQKENI. The CDR3 totals 14 residues. CDR3 bases: TGTGCCAGCTCATTGACAGGGGGCAATCAGCCCCAGCATTTT. Protein sequence: CASSLTGGNQPQHF.

This clonotype was observed many times. The CDR3 sequence: CSVGEYTF. In DNA form, the CDR3 reads TGCAGCGTTGGGGAATACACCTTC. This sequence joins TRBV29-1 and TRBJ1-2; no clear D. The CDR3 covers 8 residues. V gave up 4 bases and J gave up 11 bases, with 5 bases separating them. Per the germline V gene, CDR1 is SQVTM and CDR2 is ANQGSEA.

CDR3 sequence (DNA): TGTGCCAGCAGTCCGGGACAGGGCCAGCAGCCCCAGCATTTT. It specifies CASSPGQGQQPQHF. J is TRBJ1-5 and V is TRBV12-3 or TRBV12-4, with TRBD1 matching over 9 bases. The V gene end was trimmed by 5 bases and the J gene end by 7 bases; junction bases not matched to a gene: 6. This CDR3 is built from 14 residues.

The chain couples TRBV7-2 to TRBJ2-2; the match to TRBD2 covers 10 bases. CDR3 length: 16 residues. CDR1 is SGHTA, CDR2 FQGNSA, per germline. Trimming cost V 6 bases and J 5 bases; bases outside gene matches: 9. CDR3 in amino acids: CASSTAGGRRTGELFF. In nucleotides, the CDR3 is TGTGCCAGCAGTACAGCGGGGGGGCGGAGAACCGGGGAGCTGTTTTTT.

This clonotype was picked up a small number of times. Written as DNA, the CDR3 is TGCAGTGTGGTGGGGGGGCGAGAGACCCAGTACTTC. This codes for CSVVGGRETQYF. The gene calls are TRBV20-1 and TRBJ2-5, with D possibly being TRBD2 (7 bases). V gave up 7 bases and J gave up 4 bases, with 13 bases separating them. CDR1 and CDR2 from the germline V gene are DFQATT and SNEGSKA (reference sequence). CDR3 length: 12 amino acids.

The V gene is TRBV7-6, the J gene TRBJ2-5; D perhaps matches TRBD2 (5 bases). Germline lookup yields CDR1 SGHVS and CDR2 FNYEAQ. CDR3 size: 13 residues. V lost 7 bases, J lost 4 bases, and 13 bases lay in between. The CDR3 is CASTSWSGETQYF. CDR3 DNA: TGTGCCAGCACTTCGTGGAGCGGAGAGACCCAGTACTTC.

This clonotype was recorded many times. The chain is built from TRBV4-1 and TRBJ2-3, with 8 bases that match TRBD2. CDR3 length: 17 residues. The V gene end was trimmed by 3 bases and the J gene end by 2 bases; junction bases not matched to a gene: 10. Per germline, CDR1 MGHRA and CDR2 YSYEKL. The CDR3: CASSQDFTSGNTDTQYF. Here the CDR3 DNA reads TGCGCCAGCAGCCAGGACTTTACTAGCGGAAACACAGATACGCAGTATTTT.

The J gene is TRBJ2-1, the V gene TRBV5-4; 9 nucleotides match TRBD1. The CDR3 loop spans 14 amino acids. V lost 4 bases and J lost 9; bases outside the gene matches: 8. Germline CDR1 and CDR2: SGHNT and YYREEE (reference sequence). CDR3 protein: CASSLDRGSREQFF. CDR3 in DNA: TGTGCCAGCAGCCTGGACAGGGGAAGTCGTGAGCAGTTCTTC. The entire variable domain, with the rest obtained from reference TRBV5-4 and TRBJ2-1, is as follows: ETGVTQSPTHLIKTRGQQVTLRCSSQSGHNTVSWYQQALGQGPQFIFQYYREEENGRGNFPPRFSGLQFPNYSSELNVNALELDDSALYLCASSLDRGSREQFFGPGTRLTVL.